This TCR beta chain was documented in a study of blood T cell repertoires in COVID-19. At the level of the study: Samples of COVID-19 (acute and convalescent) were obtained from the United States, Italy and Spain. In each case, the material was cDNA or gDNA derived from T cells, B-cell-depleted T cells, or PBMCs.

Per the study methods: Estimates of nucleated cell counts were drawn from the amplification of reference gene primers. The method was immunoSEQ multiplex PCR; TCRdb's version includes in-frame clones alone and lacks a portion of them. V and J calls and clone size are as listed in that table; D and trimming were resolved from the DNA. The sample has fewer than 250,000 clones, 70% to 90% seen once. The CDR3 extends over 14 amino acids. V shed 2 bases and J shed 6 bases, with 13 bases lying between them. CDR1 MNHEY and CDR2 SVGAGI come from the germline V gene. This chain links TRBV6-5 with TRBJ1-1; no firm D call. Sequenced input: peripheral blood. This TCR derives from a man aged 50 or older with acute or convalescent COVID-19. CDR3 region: CASSYRREVAEAFF. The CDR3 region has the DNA TGTGCCAGCAGTTACCGAAGGGAGGTGGCTGAAGCTTTCTTT.